Sequencing of this T cell receptor beta chain was carried out in a study of control samples from healthy donors and cancer patients. The CDR3 extends over 11 amino acids. CDR1 SGHVS and CDR2 FQNEAQ come from the germline V gene. As for this clone: One end of the junction is discordant with germline, which a read error may explain.

TCRdb's copy holds only in-frame clones and misses some; the assay was immunoSEQ multiplex PCR. The sample lists about 100,000 clones; around 89% were seen once. The genes are TRBV7-8 and TRBJ2-7; 8 bases align to TRBD2. What was sequenced was blood. This TCR was sampled from a man aged 30 to 45 in good health. The CDR3 is CASSLGMTSDF. CDR3 DNA sequence: TGTGCCAGCAGCTTAGGAATGACTAGCGACTTC.